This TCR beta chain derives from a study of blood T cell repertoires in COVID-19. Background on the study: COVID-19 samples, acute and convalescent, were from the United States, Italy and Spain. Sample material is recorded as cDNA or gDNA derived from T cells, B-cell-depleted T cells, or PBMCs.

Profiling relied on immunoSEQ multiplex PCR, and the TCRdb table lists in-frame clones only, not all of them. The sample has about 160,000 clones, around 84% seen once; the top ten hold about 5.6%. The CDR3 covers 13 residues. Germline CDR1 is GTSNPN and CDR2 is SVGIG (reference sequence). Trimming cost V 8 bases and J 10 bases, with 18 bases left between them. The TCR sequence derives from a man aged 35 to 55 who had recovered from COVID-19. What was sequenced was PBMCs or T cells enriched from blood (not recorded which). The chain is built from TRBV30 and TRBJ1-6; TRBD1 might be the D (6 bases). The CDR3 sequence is CAGSDRINSPLHF. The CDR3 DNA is TGTGCCGGATCGGACAGAATCAACTCACCCCTCCACTTT.